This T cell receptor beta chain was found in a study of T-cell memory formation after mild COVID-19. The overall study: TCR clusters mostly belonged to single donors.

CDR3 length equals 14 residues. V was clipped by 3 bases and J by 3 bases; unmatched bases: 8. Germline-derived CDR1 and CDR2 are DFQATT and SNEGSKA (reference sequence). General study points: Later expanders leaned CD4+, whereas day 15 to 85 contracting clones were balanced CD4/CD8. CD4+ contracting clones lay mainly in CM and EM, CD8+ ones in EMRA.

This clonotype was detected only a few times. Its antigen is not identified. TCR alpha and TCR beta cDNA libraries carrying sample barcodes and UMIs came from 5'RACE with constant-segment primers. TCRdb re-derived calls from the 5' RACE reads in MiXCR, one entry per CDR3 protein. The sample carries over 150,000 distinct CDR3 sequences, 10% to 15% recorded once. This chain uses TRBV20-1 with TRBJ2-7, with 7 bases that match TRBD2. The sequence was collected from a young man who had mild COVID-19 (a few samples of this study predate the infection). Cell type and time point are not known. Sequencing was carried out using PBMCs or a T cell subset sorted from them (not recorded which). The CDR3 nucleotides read TGCAGTGCTAGTACGCAGGGAGGGGTCTACGAGCAGTACGTC. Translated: CSASTQGGVYEQYV.